These 23 T cell receptor beta chains share one sample of origin, sequenced in a study of low-dose radiotherapy and immunotherapy resistance in tumors. Both TCRalpha and TCRbeta chains were reverse transcribed with V-gene-specific primers. TCR amplification used roughly 18 PCR cycles, a constant-region primer and a V-primer adapter. MiXCR, run by TCRdb on the reads, gives a single entry per CDR3 protein. There are about 30,000 distinct CDR3 sequences in the sample; under 55% occur only once, and 4.5% to 7% lies in the top ten. This sample's time point: after trial treatment. Treatment: LDRT plus nivolumab, ipilimumab, low-dose cyclophosphamide and aspirin (RACIN trial). Sample: PBMCs, taken after low-dose radiotherapy plus immunotherapy. The receptors shown here come from a male donor with gallbladder cancer.

In this sample, this clonotype turned up many times. This chain uses TRBV19 with TRBJ2-7; no definite D call. V was cut by 6 bases and J by 7 bases, with 22 bases left in between. CDR3 size: 15 residues. CDR1 LNHDA and CDR2 SQIVND come from the germline V gene (reference sequence). DNA for the CDR3: TGTGCCAGTAGCGAGGATTCGGACCGGTCTTGGGAGCAGTACTTC. Amino acid sequence: CASSEDSDRSWEQYF.

This clonotype was counted only a few times. V gene TRBV6-6 combines with J gene TRBJ2-6; D possibly corresponds to TRBD1 (5 bases). Germline CDR1 is MNHNY and CDR2 is SVGAGI (reference sequence). The V and J ends lost 2 bases and 4 bases respectively, with 12 bases between them. The CDR3 extends over 16 amino acids. CDR3 coding DNA: TGTGCCAGCAGTTACACCACAGGAGCAGGGGCCAACGTCCTGACTTTC. This sequence encodes CASSYTTGAGANVLTF.

This chain links TRBV29-1 with TRBJ2-1; D may be TRBD2 (6 bases). V was pared by 8 bases and J by 7 bases, with 15 bases between. Germline V gene sequence: CDR1 SQVTM, CDR2 ANQGSEA. The CDR3 loop spans 12 amino acids. Written as DNA, the CDR3 is TGCAGCACCGAGGGAGGAGGGAATGAGCAGTTCTTC. Translation: CSTEGGGNEQFF.

Of note for this clonotype: This is likely an artifact of a read error, given a far larger clone one base away. This chain joins TRBV7-3 and TRBJ1-4; D is possibly TRBD1 (5 bases). The CDR3 is made up of 15 amino acids. Germline V gene data show CDR1 as SGHTA and CDR2 as FQGTGA. CDR3 in amino acids: CASSAGPSTNEKLIF. The CDR3 coding sequence is TGTGCCAGCAGCGCGGGACCTTCAACTAATGAAAAACTGATTTTT. Filled out from reference TRBV7-3 and TRBJ1-4, the complete variable domain reads GAGVSQTPSNKVTEKGKYVELRCDPISGHTALYWYRQSLGQGPEFLIYFQGTGAADDSGLPNDRFFAVRPEGSVSTLKIQRTERGDSAVYLCASSAGPSTNEKLIFGSGTQLSVL.

Concerning this clonotype: A far larger clone is only one base removed, so a read error is likely. The chain is built from TRBV10-3 and TRBJ2-7; D uncertain. V lost 2 bases and J 7 bases, leaving 12 bases between the germline ends. The germline gives CDR1 ENHRY, CDR2 SYGVKD. CDR3 size: 13 residues. In DNA form, the CDR3 reads TGTGCCATCAGTGAGAGCCGCGACAATGAGCAGTACTTC. It is translated as CAISESRDNEQYF.

This clonotype was detected a few times. CDR3 nucleotide sequence: TGCAGCGCCGTGTATGGGGGAAACATTCAGTACTTC. It specifies CSAVYGGNIQYF. The chain is built from TRBV29-1 and TRBJ2-4, with D perhaps TRBD1 or TRBD2 (5 bases each). The CDR3 sequence is 12 residues long. Germline lookup yields CDR1 SQVTM and CDR2 ANQGSEA. Trimming cost V 7 bases and J 6 bases, with 13 bases left between them.

CDR3 DNA: TGCGCCAGCAGCCAAGATACTCGGTCCGGGCGCTACACCTTC. The encoded protein is CASSQDTRSGRYTF. This chain links TRBV4-3 with TRBJ1-2; D unresolved. Germline CDR1 is LGHNA and CDR2 is YSLEER. V was clipped by 0 bases and J by 9 bases, with 14 bases between them. This CDR3 has 14 amino acids.

The chain joins TRBV28 to TRBJ2-4, with D perhaps matching TRBD2 (6 bases). The CDR3 sequence is 14 residues long. Germline CDR1 and CDR2: MDHEN and SYDVKM. V was clipped by 7 bases and J by 2 bases, with 12 bases between them. CDR3 amino acids: CASTDAGSKNIQYF. DNA for the CDR3: TGTGCCAGCACTGACGCGGGGTCCAAAAACATTCAGTACTTC.

The chain recombines TRBV28 with TRBJ1-1; a weak D match, TRBD1 (5 bases). The V end was cut by 5 bases, the J end by 1 base, with 14 bases between. The CDR3 sequence is 15 residues long. Germline V gene data show CDR1 as MDHEN and CDR2 as SYDVKM. As DNA, the CDR3 is TGTGCCAGCAGTGCGCCCACGACAGCGAACACTGAAGCTTTCTTT. This translates into CASSAPTTANTEAFF.

The table lists this clonotype with many counts. The genes are TRBV7-2 and TRBJ2-7, with D perhaps matching TRBD1 or TRBD2 (5 bases each). Germline V lookup: CDR1 SGHTA, CDR2 FQGNSA. Deletions cut 1 base from V and 0 bases from J, with 16 bases between. The CDR3 loop spans 17 amino acids. The CDR3 DNA is TGTGCCAGCAGCTTAGGGGTCCGGGCAGGGAGCTCCTACGAGCAGTACTTC. Translated, it gives CASSLGVRAGSSYEQYF.

In its sample, this clonotype was seen many times. The chain couples TRBV20-1 to TRBJ2-1; TRBD1 or TRBD2 may be the D gene (6 bases each). V lost 1 base and J 7 bases, leaving 14 bases between the germline ends. Germline V gives CDR1 DFQATT, CDR2 SNEGSKA (reference sequence). The CDR3 runs 14 residues. CDR3 nucleotide sequence: TGCAGTGCTAGAGCCGACCGGGGGCGAAATGAGCAGTTCTTC. The encoded protein is CSARADRGRNEQFF.

The V call is TRBV28, the J call TRBJ2-7, with no clear D. Trimming took off 6 bases at V and 3 bases at J, with 12 bases between the two ends. The CDR3 extends over 13 amino acids. The V gene's germline CDR1 is MDHEN and CDR2 SYDVKM. The CDR3 reads CASSPWTNYEQYF. The CDR3 DNA is TGTGCCAGCAGCCCCTGGACCAACTACGAGCAGTACTTC.

This clonotype is termed medium-sized. The chain links TRBV6-2 or TRBV6-3 to TRBJ2-2; possibly TRBD2 for D (5 bases). From germline, CDR1 is MNHEY and CDR2 SVGEGT. The CDR3 totals 17 residues. V shed 0 bases and J shed 0 bases, with 11 bases lying between them. CDR3 coding DNA: TGTGCCAGCAGTTACTCGGATAGCGACCCGAACACCGGGGAGCTGTTTTTT. Translated: CASSYSDSDPNTGELFF.

This clonotype appeared many times. The V gene is TRBV3-1, the J gene TRBJ2-1; 8 bases agree with TRBD1. The CDR3 consists of 16 residues. Looked up from germline, CDR1 is LGHDT and CDR2 is YNNKEL (reference sequence). The J segment lost 3 bases and the V segment lost 3 bases, leaving 7 bases of the junction unmatched. The CDR3 loop is CASSQYQDRGYNEQFF. Here the CDR3 DNA reads TGTGCCAGCAGCCAGTACCAAGACAGGGGCTACAATGAGCAGTTCTTC.

The chain has TRBV12-3 or TRBV12-4 and TRBJ2-3; TRBD1 aligns across 7 bases. Trimming cost V 7 bases and J 1 base; bases outside gene matches: 5. The CDR3 is made up of 14 amino acids. The CDR3 nucleotides read TGTGCCAGCAACGACAGGGCCCGCACAGATACGCAGTATTTT. It encodes CASNDRARTDTQYF.

Points on this clonotype: A far larger clone is one nucleotide away, so this likely arose from a read error. The rearrangement links TRBV2 to TRBJ2-7; 10 bases are shared with TRBD1. The germline V gene encodes CDR1 SNHLY and CDR2 FYNNEI. V lost 7 bases, J lost 5 bases, and 11 bases stayed unmatched. This CDR3 spans 15 amino acids. The CDR3 loop is CASNPLPTGGHEQYF. The CDR3 coding sequence is TGTGCCAGCAATCCCTTGCCGACAGGGGGCCACGAGCAGTACTTC.

In this sample, this clonotype turned up a few times. A far bigger clonotype differs at one base, so this is likely a read error. V gene TRBV5-1 combines with J gene TRBJ2-1, with 7 bases fitting TRBD2. Germline assignment: CDR1 SGHRS and CDR2 YFSETQ. This CDR3 comprises 16 residues. The J segment lost 10 bases and the V segment lost 1 base, leaving 14 bases of the junction unmatched. The DNA of the CDR3 is TGCGCCAGCAGCTTGCAGGTCTCCGCGGGAGACTACGAGCAGTTCTTC. Its translation is CASSLQVSAGDYEQFF.

This clonotype has ten or more counts. This chain joins TRBV7-2 and TRBJ2-1, with 8 nucleotides matching TRBD2. CDR1 is SGHTA, CDR2 FQGNSA, per germline. V lost 1 base, J lost 0 bases, and 11 bases stayed unmatched. This CDR3 spans 19 amino acids. The CDR3 protein is CASSLGVAGFSSSYNEQFF. CDR3 sequence (DNA): TGTGCCAGCAGCTTAGGAGTAGCGGGGTTCTCCAGCTCCTACAATGAGCAGTTCTTC.

As DNA, the CDR3 is TGTGCCAGCAGTGAACAGGGCAATGAGCAGTTCTTC. Translated: CASSEQGNEQFF. The chain joins TRBV6-4 to TRBJ2-1, with D perhaps matching TRBD1 (6 bases). The ends were cut back, 3 bases at V and 6 bases at J, with 6 bases in the middle. This CDR3 contains 12 residues. Germline values: CDR1 MRHNA, CDR2 SNTAGT.

The rearrangement links TRBV28 to TRBJ2-5; D remains unclear. Germline V gene sequence: CDR1 MDHEN, CDR2 SYDVKM. The CDR3 has 15 residues. V lost 4 bases to trimming and J lost 1 base, with 13 bases between them. The CDR3 region is CASSWGKPPQETQYF. CDR3 sequence (DNA): TGTGCCAGCAGTTGGGGAAAACCACCCCAAGAGACCCAGTACTTC.

This clonotype rates as medium-sized. This chain links TRBV9 with TRBJ2-7; TRBD1 aligns across 7 bases. Per germline, CDR1 SGDLS and CDR2 YYNGEE. The CDR3 loop spans 15 amino acids. Unmatched junction bases numbered 7, after V lost 4 bases and J lost 0 bases. The CDR3 nucleotides read TGTGCCAGCAGCCGGGACAGTGTTACCTCCTACGAGCAGTACTTC. This gives the protein CASSRDSVTSYEQYF. The full variable domain, with the rest looked up from reference TRBV9 and TRBJ2-7, is DSGVTQTPKHLITATGQRVTLRCSPRSGDLSVYWYQQSLDQGLQFLIQYYNGEERAKGNILERFSAQQFPDLHSELNLSSLELGDSALYFCASSRDSVTSYEQYFGPGTRLTVT.

The CDR3 protein is CSANDGQRNNSPLHF. The DNA for the CDR3 is TGCAGTGCCAACGACGGACAGAGAAATAATTCACCCCTCCACTTT. This sequence joins TRBV20-1 and TRBJ1-6; D might be TRBD1 (6 bases). Per the germline V gene, CDR1 is DFQATT and CDR2 is SNEGSKA (reference sequence). This CDR3 is 15 amino acids long. V gave up 6 bases and J gave up 5 bases, with 17 bases separating them.

This clonotype was counted only a few times. This likely traces to a read error, being one base from a far larger clone. This rearrangement joins TRBV29-1 to TRBJ2-1; possible D gene TRBD2, 6 bases. The germline CDR1 and CDR2 sequences are SQVTM and ANQGSEA. V lost 4 bases and J 13 bases, leaving 23 bases between the germline ends. The CDR3 contains 14 residues. CDR3 sequence reads: CSVGEAGIQETQFF. The CDR3 DNA is TGCAGCGTTGGTGAGGCGGGAATCCAAGAGACCCAGTTCTTC.